This TCR beta chain came from a study of T-cell reconstitution after alpha-beta-depleted transplantation in children. Germline loops: CDR1 MNHEY, CDR2 SVGAGI. V shed 4 bases and J 4 bases; nucleotides not matched to a gene: 8. This CDR3 has 16 residues. In its sample, this clonotype was seen many times. Unique molecular identifiers tagged the TCRbeta library. From the PCR reads, TCRdb called clonotypes with MiXCR, one entry per CDR3 protein. The sample lists 600,000 to 800,000 distinct CDR3 sequences, under 15% occurring once. Sequencing used PBMCs, obtained before TCRalphabeta/CD19-depleted stem cell transplant. The TCR comes from a girl between 2 and 10 years old with congenital amegakaryocytic thrombocytopenia, due to receive a stem cell transplant. The chain combines TRBV6-5 with TRBJ1-1, with 11 positions matching TRBD1. For the CDR3, the DNA is TGTGCCAGCAGTTGGGACAGGGGGGCGGATTTCACTGAAGCTTTCTTT. Protein sequence: CASSWDRGADFTEAFF.